This T cell receptor (beta chain) was identified during a study of PD-L1 blockade in urothelial cancer. Study in general: At 3 weeks after treatment start (second dose) and again at 6 weeks, blood was analyzed. Across blood samples, T cells had a median count of about 150,000.

Remarks on this clone: Its cognate antigen is unknown.

Regarding time point: peripheral blood 6 weeks after treatment start. The data were produced by immunoSEQ multiplex PCR, yet TCRdb's version contains in-frame clones alone and is incomplete. The sample shows approximately 44,000 clones, around 90% of them seen only once. Study outcomes and limitations: Pretreatment TCR clonality in blood, when below the median, was predictive of better survival.

V lost 6 bases and J lost 2, with 12 bases in between. In germline, CDR1 is MDHEN, CDR2 SYDVKM. This CDR3 spans 14 amino acids. The clonotype was recovered from an older man with urothelial cancer. J is TRBJ2-3 and V is TRBV28, with D maybe TRBD1 (6 bases). The specimen comprised PBMCs, sampled around atezolizumab (anti-PD-L1) treatment. The CDR3 spells CASSPVGATDTQYF. The CDR3 nucleotides read TGTGCCAGCAGCCCCGTGGGGGCCACAGATACGCAGTATTTT.